The entry that follows covers one T cell receptor beta chain sequence. As yet, its antigen is unknown. Germline CDR1 and CDR2: MGHRA and YSYEKL. This CDR3 spans 16 amino acids. After removal of 5 bases from V and 9 bases from J, the junction contained 12 bases not matched to a gene. This sample was included in a study of cytomegalovirus exposure and HLA in healthy donors. Study findings and constraints: Reportedly, a later analysis found an Asian-associated ancestry cluster had fewer N-insertions than the roughly 700-donor mean. A later analysis, which compared TCR beta chains of equal frequency, found the HLA-associated ones more clonally expanded. There were under 200 TCR beta chains listed as cytomegalovirus-associated. One variant, a missense change in DCLRE1C, was linked in a later analysis to TCR beta V- and J-gene trimming.

60 Vbeta and 13 Jbeta primers were used in PCR. Only in-frame clones appear in the TCRdb table, and some are missing; sequencing was by immunoSEQ multiplex PCR. The sample lists a few hundred thousand clones; roughly 84% were seen once. Sequenced material: PBMCs. The receptor comes from a girl aged 10-17 years in good health and CMV-seronegative. The V gene is TRBV4-1, the J gene TRBJ2-1; 11 bases map to TRBD2. CDR3 nucleotides: TGCGCCAGCAGCACCCCGGTAGCGGGAGGGCCGGGTGAGCAGTTCTTC. Its translation: CASSTPVAGGPGEQFF.